The 17 T cell receptor beta chains listed next were all sequenced from one sample in a study of cytomegalovirus exposure and HLA in healthy donors. 13 Jbeta primers and 60 Vbeta primers were used for the PCR. The protocol was immunoSEQ multiplex PCR, while the TCRdb copy is restricted to in-frame clones and leaves out a portion. The data show 150,000 or so clones, more than 70% seen once. Sequencing input: PBMCs. The receptors were sampled from a woman aged 50 to 60 in good health and CMV-seropositive.

This clone has a handful of counts. The chain recombines TRBV7-3 with TRBJ2-3; TRBD2 matches at 7 bases. The CDR3 runs 15 residues. Germline CDR1 is SGHTA and CDR2 is FQGTGA. With 4 bases clipped from V and 1 base from J, the junction kept 5 bases outside the gene matches. The CDR3 loop reads CASSYWGGRTDTQYF. As DNA, the CDR3 is TGTGCCAGCAGCTACTGGGGGGGACGCACAGATACGCAGTATTTT.

As to this clone: Within the sample, other DNA sequences also encode this same CDR3. The J gene is TRBJ2-5, the V gene TRBV18; D is ambiguous. The CDR3 covers 13 residues. Germline CDR1 is KGHSH and CDR2 is LQKENI. Trimming removed 3 bases at V and 2 bases at J, with 7 bases between. CDR3 amino acids: CASSPARQETQYF. The CDR3 nucleotides read TGTGCCAGCTCACCCGCGAGGCAAGAGACCCAGTACTTC.

J is TRBJ1-2 and V is TRBV6-1; no clear D gene. Trimming cost V 8 bases and J 0 bases, with 7 bases left between them. This CDR3 has 12 amino acids. Looked up from germline, CDR1 is MNHNS and CDR2 is SASEGT. The CDR3 DNA follows: TGTGCCAGCTCAACTCCTAACTATGGCTACACCTTC. Its protein product is CASSTPNYGYTF.

This clone was seen only a few times. This chain joins TRBV28 and TRBJ1-1; D unresolved. The CDR3 loop spans 14 amino acids. The ends were cut back, 3 bases at V and 1 base at J, with 9 bases in the middle. Germline V gene data show CDR1 as MDHEN and CDR2 as SYDVKM. This CDR3 is CASSFLIENTEAFF. Here the CDR3 DNA reads TGTGCCAGCAGTTTCCTCATAGAGAACACTGAAGCTTTCTTT.

This chain uses TRBV6-5 with TRBJ2-1; tentative D call: TRBD2 (6 bases). V was cut by 7 bases and J by 0 bases, with 13 bases left in between. The CDR3 consists of 15 residues. The V gene's germline CDR1 is MNHEY and CDR2 SVGAGI. This CDR3 reads CASTFRGSSYNEQFF. Written as DNA, the CDR3 is TGTGCCAGCACTTTCCGGGGGAGCTCCTACAATGAGCAGTTCTTC.

This clone was seen only once. The V and J genes are TRBV30 and TRBJ1-3, with 9 bases matching TRBD1. CDR1 is GTSNPN, CDR2 SVGIG, per germline (reference sequence). The CDR3 runs 13 residues. The trim removed 5 bases at V and 3 bases at J, leaving 2 bases unmatched. The DNA for the CDR3 is TGTGCCTGGGACAGGGGGGGTGGAAACACCATATATTTT. It encodes CAWDRGGGNTIYF.

Comment on this clone: Germline and junction disagree at one end, which may indicate a read error. The rearrangement joins TRBV7-9 to TRBJ2-7, with 14 positions matching TRBD2. This CDR3 is 17 amino acids long. Germline V gene data show CDR1 as SEHNR and CDR2 as FQNEAQ (reference sequence). In DNA, the CDR3 is TGTTCCAGCAGCCCGGGACTAGCGGGAGTGCCGCCGCGCGAGCAGTACTTC. This translates into CSSSPGLAGVPPREQYF.

CDR3 sequence (DNA): TGTGCCAGCAGCCAAATCATGGACAGCGAGCAGTACTTC. Its protein is CASSQIMDSEQYF. The genes are TRBV4-2 and TRBJ2-7; the D gene is possibly TRBD1 (6 bases). V was trimmed by 2 bases and J by 6 bases, leaving 11 bases between them. CDR1 is LGHNA and CDR2 is YNFKEQ in the germline V gene. This CDR3 comprises 13 residues.

V usage is TRBV5-5 and J usage is TRBJ2-1, with 13 bases that match TRBD2. The CDR3 runs 15 residues. V lost 4 bases, J lost 8 bases, and 6 bases stayed unmatched. In germline, CDR1 is SGHKS, CDR2 YYEKEE (reference sequence). The DNA of the CDR3 is TGTGCCAGCAGCACTGGACTAGCGGGAGAGGATGAGCAGTTCTTC. Translated: CASSTGLAGEDEQFF. Together with reference TRBV5-5 and TRBJ2-1, the CDR3 gives the full variable domain: DAGVTQSPTHLIKTRGQQVTLRCSPISGHKSVSWYQQVLGQGPQFIFQYYEKEERGRGNFPDRFSARQFPNYSSELNVNALLLGDSALYLCASSTGLAGEDEQFFGPGTRLTVL.

The rearrangement joins TRBV6-5 to TRBJ2-2, with no clear D. V lost 5 bases and J lost 4, with 5 bases in between. The CDR3 extends over 12 amino acids. Germline V CDR1 and CDR2: MNHEY, SVGAGI. The CDR3 sequence: CASSRSTGELFF. In DNA, the CDR3 is TGTGCCAGCAGTCGGAGCACCGGGGAGCTGTTTTTT.

The DNA for the CDR3 is TGTGCCAGCAGCTTAGGGAGGACTGCCTCTAGGGATGAGCAGTTCTTC. It is translated as CASSLGRTASRDEQFF. The chain has TRBV7-2 and TRBJ2-1; possible D gene TRBD2, 5 bases. The CDR3 length is 16 residues. Germline V lookup: CDR1 SGHTA, CDR2 FQGNSA. The ends were cut back, 1 base at V and 8 bases at J, with 18 bases in the middle.

This clone was seen a few times. This CDR3 is also generated by other DNA sequences in the sample. This chain connects TRBV6-5 to TRBJ2-7; the match to TRBD2 covers 7 bases. The trim removed 0 bases at V and 3 bases at J, leaving 2 bases unmatched. CDR1 and CDR2 from the germline V gene are MNHEY and SVGAGI. CDR3 length: 14 residues. CDR3 in amino acids: CASSYSGGSYEQYF. The CDR3 bases are TGTGCCAGCAGTTACTCGGGGGGGAGCTACGAGCAGTACTTC.

The genes are TRBV11-2 and TRBJ1-1; D gene unclear. This CDR3 is built from 17 residues. The V gene's germline CDR1 is SGHAT and CDR2 FQNNGV. Trimming left V 3 bases short and J 1 base short, with 18 bases between. In DNA, the CDR3 is TGTGCCAGCAGCTTCCGGGATGCCCGGAGTGGGAACACTGAAGCTTTCTTT. Translating it yields CASSFRDARSGNTEAFF.

This rearrangement joins TRBV2 to TRBJ1-2; possibly TRBD1 for D (5 bases). Trimming pared 0 bases from V and 5 bases from J, leaving 22 bases between. Germline assignment: CDR1 SNHLY and CDR2 FYNNEI. The CDR3 is made up of 18 amino acids. The DNA for the CDR3 is TGTGCCAGCAGTGAAGCGAATAGAAGGGGATTGCGGGAATATGGCTACACCTTC. Its protein product is CASSEANRRGLREYGYTF.

V gene TRBV30 combines with J gene TRBJ1-1; TRBD1 is a possible D gene (6 bases). Germline V CDR1 and CDR2: GTSNPN, SVGIG (reference sequence). V was shortened by 4 bases and J by 1 base, with 13 bases between the two germline ends. The CDR3 covers 14 residues. Written as DNA, the CDR3 is TGTGCCTGGATTTTGACAGGAGCGAACACTGAAGCTTTCTTT. Translation gives CAWILTGANTEAFF.

This clone was detected once. The V call is TRBV6-6, the J call TRBJ2-4; 9 bases fit TRBD1. The CDR3 extends over 14 amino acids. Trimming removed 8 bases from V and 2 bases from J; junction bases left unmatched: 4. Germline V gene data show CDR1 as MNHNY and CDR2 as SVGAGI (reference sequence). DNA for the CDR3: TGTGCCAGCCAGACAGGGGGTTCCAAAAACATTCAGTACTTC. This encodes CASQTGGSKNIQYF.

This chain links TRBV6-5 with TRBJ2-7, with 7 bases lining up with TRBD2. The germline gives CDR1 MNHEY, CDR2 SVGAGI. The CDR3 runs 16 residues. V shed 2 bases, J shed 3 bases, and the junction held 10 bases outside the gene matches. The CDR3 protein is CASSYGGGEPGYEQYF. CDR3 sequence (DNA): TGTGCCAGCAGTTACGGGGGAGGGGAGCCAGGCTACGAGCAGTACTTC.